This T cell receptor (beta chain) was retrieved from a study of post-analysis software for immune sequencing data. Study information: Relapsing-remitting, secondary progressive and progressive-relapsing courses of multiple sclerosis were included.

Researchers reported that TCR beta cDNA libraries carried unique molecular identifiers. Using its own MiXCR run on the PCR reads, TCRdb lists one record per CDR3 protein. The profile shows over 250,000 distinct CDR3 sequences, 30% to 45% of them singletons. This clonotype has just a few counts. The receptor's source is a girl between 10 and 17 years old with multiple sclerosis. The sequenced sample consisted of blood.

Here the CDR3 DNA reads TGTGCCAGCACCCCCCGGGGCTCTGGAAACACCATATATTTT. Translated, it gives CASTPRGSGNTIYF. The rearrangement links TRBV12-3 or TRBV12-4 to TRBJ1-3; D call uncertain. V was clipped by 7 bases and J by 0 bases, with 10 bases between them. The CDR3 contains 14 residues.